This record looks at one T cell receptor (beta chain) sequence and its context. The antigen remains undetermined. The sample originates from a study of shared clonotypes between healthy human individuals. The CDR3 totals 18 residues. CDR1 SGHAT and CDR2 FQNNGV come from the germline V gene. V lost 5 bases and J lost 5; bases outside the gene matches: 10. Findings of the study overall: Naive CD4 clonotypes overlapped across several donors at roughly 5%.

Terminally differentiated effector memory CD45RA+ cells were left out of the naive CD8 fraction, which was CD45RO-negative and positively selected for CCR7. Sequencing was performed with immunoSEQ multiplex PCR; in TCRdb, only in-frame clones are kept and a portion is missing. Here the sample spans some 2,000,000 clones, about 95% being singletons. This TCR derives from a man between 18 and 29 years old in good health. The chain recombines TRBV11-2 with TRBJ2-1, with 15 bases fitting TRBD2. What was sequenced was naive CD8+ T cells sorted from blood. The CDR3 region has the DNA TGTGCCAGCAGCAAGGGACTAGCGGGAGGTCCCGGGGACAATGAGCAGTTCTTC. Translating gives CASSKGLAGGPGDNEQFF.